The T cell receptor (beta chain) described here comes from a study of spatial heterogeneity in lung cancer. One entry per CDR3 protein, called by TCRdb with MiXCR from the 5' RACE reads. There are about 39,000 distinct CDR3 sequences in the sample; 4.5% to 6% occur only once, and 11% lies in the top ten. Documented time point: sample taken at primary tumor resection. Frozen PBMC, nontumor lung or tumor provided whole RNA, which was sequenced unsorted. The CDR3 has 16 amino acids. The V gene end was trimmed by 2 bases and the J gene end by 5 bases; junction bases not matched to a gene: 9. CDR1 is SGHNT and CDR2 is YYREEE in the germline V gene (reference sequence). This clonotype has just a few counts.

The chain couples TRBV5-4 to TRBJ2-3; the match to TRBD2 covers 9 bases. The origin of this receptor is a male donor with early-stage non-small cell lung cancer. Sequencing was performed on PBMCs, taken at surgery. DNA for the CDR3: TGTGCCAGCAGCTTCGTCGAGCGGGGGGCAGTAGATACGCAGTATTTT. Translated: CASSFVERGAVDTQYF.